Each of the 10 T cell receptor beta chains below was sequenced from the same sample in a study of blood T cells in healthy people across ages. A second PCR of 7 to 11 cycles used a sample-barcoded 5' primer and a J-beta primer mix. A single record per CDR3 protein comes from TCRdb applying MiXCR to the 5' RACE reads. The sample comprises about 1.5 million distinct CDR3 sequences, roughly 45% of which are singletons, and 7% to 9% rests with the top ten. Sequencing input: blood. The receptors come from a woman aged 18-29 years in good health.

This clonotype was observed many times. The genes are TRBV11-3 and TRBJ2-5; TRBD1 matches 10 bases. This CDR3 spans 16 amino acids. Germline V CDR1 and CDR2: SGHNT, YENEEA. With V trimmed by 1 base and J by 5 bases, 7 bases remained unmatched. The CDR3 region has the DNA TGTGCCAGCAGCTTAGGGGACAGGGGCCCCCTGGAGACCCAGTACTTC. Protein sequence: CASSLGDRGPLETQYF.

V gene TRBV6-2 or TRBV6-3 combines with J gene TRBJ2-7; TRBD2 agrees at 9 bases. CDR3 length: 15 amino acids. The J segment lost 5 bases and the V segment lost 5 bases, leaving 10 bases of the junction unmatched. Germline CDR1 reads MNHEY; CDR2 reads SVGEGT. The CDR3 bases are TGTGCCAGCAGTAATGGCGGGAGGGCCGTCAACGAGCAGTACTTC. It codes for CASSNGGRAVNEQYF.

The genes are TRBV7-3 and TRBJ2-1; a weak D match, TRBD2 (6 bases). The CDR3 is 18 residues long. Germline loops: CDR1 SGHTA, CDR2 FQGTGA. Trimming took 3 bases from V and 0 from J, leaving 18 bases between them. CDR3 residues: CASSLTSQGESSYNEQFF. The CDR3 DNA reads as TGTGCCAGCAGCTTGACTAGTCAAGGGGAAAGCTCCTACAATGAGCAGTTCTTC. Full variable domain (outside the CDR3, taken from reference TRBV7-3 and TRBJ2-1): GAGVSQTPSNKVTEKGKYVELRCDPISGHTALYWYRQSLGQGPEFLIYFQGTGAADDSGLPNDRFFAVRPEGSVSTLKIQRTERGDSAVYLCASSLTSQGESSYNEQFFGPGTRLTVL.

The chain couples TRBV10-3 to TRBJ2-3, with TRBD2 as a possible D gene (5 bases). The CDR3 runs 13 residues. Trimming stripped 4 bases from V and 3 bases from J, with 8 bases between. Looked up from germline, CDR1 is ENHRY and CDR2 is SYGVKD. The CDR3 region is CAISVDLTDTQYF. The CDR3 coding sequence is TGTGCCATCAGTGTGGACTTAACAGATACGCAGTATTTT.

DNA of the CDR3: TGCGCCAGCAGCCAGCAGCGGGTCTCCTACAATGAGCAGTACTTC. Its translation is CASSQQRVSYNEQYF. The chain uses TRBV4-1 and TRBJ2-1; D is possibly TRBD2 (6 bases). The last part of the DNA fits TRBJ2-7 better; the J call may be wrong. Germline V gene sequence: CDR1 MGHRA, CDR2 YSYEKL. CDR3 size: 15 residues.

The V gene is TRBV20-1, the J gene TRBJ2-1; D unclear. Germline CDR1 is DFQATT and CDR2 is SNEGSKA (reference sequence). V gave up 3 bases and J gave up 2 bases, with 11 bases separating them. This CDR3 has 14 residues. The CDR3 DNA reads as TGCAGTGCTAGTGAAGGGTCGACCTACAATGAGCAGTTCTTC. Translation: CSASEGSTYNEQFF.

There are a few counts of this clonotype. This rearrangement joins TRBV10-3 to TRBJ2-5, with TRBD2 identical over 9 bases. Losses at the gene ends were 2 bases for V and 2 bases for J; bases not matched to a gene: 3. Germline-derived CDR1 and CDR2 are ENHRY and SYGVKD. This CDR3 comprises 15 residues. CDR3 bases: TGTGCCATCAGTGAGGCAGCGGGGGGACAAGAGACCCAGTACTTC. As protein: CAISEAAGGQETQYF.

This clonotype was recorded a few times. This sequence joins TRBV10-3 and TRBJ1-1; 7 positions match TRBD1. The V gene end was trimmed by 7 bases and the J gene end by 4 bases; junction bases not matched to a gene: 9. Germline CDR1 reads ENHRY; CDR2 reads SYGVKD. The CDR3 spans 14 residues. CDR3 residues: CAINRDREGTEAFF. CDR3 in DNA: TGTGCCATCAATAGGGACAGAGAGGGCACTGAAGCTTTCTTT.

This CDR3 is CSARDPGTETSYEQYF. In DNA form, the CDR3 reads TGCAGTGCTAGAGACCCGGGGACAGAGACATCCTACGAGCAGTACTTC. The chain links TRBV20-1 to TRBJ2-7; 7 bases are shared with TRBD1. The CDR3 covers 16 residues. V lost 0 bases and J lost 1; bases outside the gene matches: 9. In germline, CDR1 is DFQATT, CDR2 SNEGSKA (reference sequence).

Details on this clonotype: A junction end diverges from the germline sequence, so it may reflect a read error. The chain couples TRBV5-1 to TRBJ2-1; tentatively, D is TRBD1 or TRBD2 (5 bases each). The CDR3 sequence is 15 residues long. Germline V gene data show CDR1 as SGHRS and CDR2 as YFSETQ. The chain's CDR3 is CASSLGGKAYNKQFF. The CDR3 coding sequence is TGCGCCAGCAGCTTGGGGGGGAAAGCCTACAATAAGCAGTTCTTC.